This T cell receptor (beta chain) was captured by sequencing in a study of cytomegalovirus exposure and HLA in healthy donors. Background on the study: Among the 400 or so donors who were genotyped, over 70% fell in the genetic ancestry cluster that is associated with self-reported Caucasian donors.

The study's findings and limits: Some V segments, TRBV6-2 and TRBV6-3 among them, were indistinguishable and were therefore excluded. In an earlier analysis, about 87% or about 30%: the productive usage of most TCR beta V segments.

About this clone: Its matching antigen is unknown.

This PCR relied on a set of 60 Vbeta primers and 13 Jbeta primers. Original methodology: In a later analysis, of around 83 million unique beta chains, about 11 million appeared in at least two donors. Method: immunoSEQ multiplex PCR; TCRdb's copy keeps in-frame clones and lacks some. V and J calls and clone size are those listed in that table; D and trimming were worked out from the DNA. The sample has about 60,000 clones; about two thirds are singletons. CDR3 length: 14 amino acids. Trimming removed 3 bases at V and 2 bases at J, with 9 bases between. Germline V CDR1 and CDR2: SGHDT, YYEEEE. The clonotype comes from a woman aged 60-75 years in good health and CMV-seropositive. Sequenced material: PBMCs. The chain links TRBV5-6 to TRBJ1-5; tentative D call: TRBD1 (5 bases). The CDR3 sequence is CASSYGHRNQPQHF. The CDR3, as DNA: TGTGCCAGCAGCTATGGACATCGCAATCAGCCCCAGCATTTT.